This record covers a single TCR beta chain. V gave up 5 bases and J gave up 5 bases; unmatched junction bases: 7. CDR3 size: 15 residues. Germline loops: CDR1 MDHEN, CDR2 SYDVKM. The data were taken from a study of control samples from healthy donors and cancer patients. Generated by immunoSEQ multiplex PCR, the TCRdb table keeps only in-frame clones and is missing some. The table shows fewer than 500,000 clones, with roughly 90% occurring only once. Sample: PBMCs. This TCR was recovered from a man aged 35 to 55 with head and neck cancer. The chain combines TRBV28 with TRBJ1-5; 9 nucleotides align to TRBD1. CDR3 nucleotide sequence: TGTGCCAGCAGTCAAGCCACAGGGGGCCATCAGCCCCAGCATTTT. It is translated as CASSQATGGHQPQHF.